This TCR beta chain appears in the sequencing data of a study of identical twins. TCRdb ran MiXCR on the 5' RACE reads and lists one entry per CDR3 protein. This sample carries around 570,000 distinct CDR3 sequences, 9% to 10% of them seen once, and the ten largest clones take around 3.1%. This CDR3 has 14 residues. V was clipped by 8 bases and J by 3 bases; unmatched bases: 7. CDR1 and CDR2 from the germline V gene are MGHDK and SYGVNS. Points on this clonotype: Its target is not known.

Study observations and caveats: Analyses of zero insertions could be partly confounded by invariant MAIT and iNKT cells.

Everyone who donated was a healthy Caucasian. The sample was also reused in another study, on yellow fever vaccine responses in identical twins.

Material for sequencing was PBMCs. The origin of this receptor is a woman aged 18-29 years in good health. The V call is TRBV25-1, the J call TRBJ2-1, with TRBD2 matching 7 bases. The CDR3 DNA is TGTGCCAGCCGTCGAAGGGAGGGCTACAATGAGCAGTTCTTC. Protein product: CASRRREGYNEQFF.